This T cell receptor beta chain was obtained from a study of tumor-infiltrating lymphocytes in localized non-small cell lung cancer. The CDR3 is 15 amino acids. Germline V gene data show CDR1 as SGHDT and CDR2 as YYEEEE. V shed 0 bases and J 5 bases; nucleotides not matched to a gene: 3. Sequencing used immunoSEQ multiplex PCR; TCRdb keeps in-frame clones, though not all of them. Altogether some 22,000 clones are present, approximately 80% being singletons, with the ten largest covering roughly 3.5%. The source of this sequence is a human donor with non-small cell lung cancer. Sequenced input: lung tumor tissue. V and J are TRBV5-6 and TRBJ2-2, with TRBD1 identical over 8 bases. The CDR3 sequence is CASSLGQGATGELFF. The CDR3 DNA follows: TGTGCCAGCAGCTTGGGGCAGGGGGCAACCGGGGAGCTGTTTTTT.